Described below is a single TCR beta chain sequence and its context. Reverse transcription of about 0.45 to 1 ug RNA was carried out with random hexamers. TCRdb fed the immunoSEQ multiplex PCR reads into MiXCR, producing one record per CDR3 protein. The table records 250,000 to 300,000 distinct CDR3 sequences, about nine tenths of them present only once. CDR3 length: 15 amino acids. Germline CDR1 DFQATT, CDR2 SNEGSKA (reference sequence). Trimming shortened V by 5 bases and J by 3 bases, and 19 bases separated the two germline ends. The sample belongs to a study of CD8 T cells in Susac syndrome. What was sequenced was CD8+ T cells from PBMCs. This chain uses TRBV20-1 with TRBJ1-2; D perhaps matches TRBD1 (6 bases). The sequence was collected from a human donor with multiple sclerosis. The CDR3 is CSAPGQRRKDYGYTF. DNA for the CDR3: TGCAGTGCTCCTGGACAGCGCCGAAAAGACTATGGCTACACCTTC.